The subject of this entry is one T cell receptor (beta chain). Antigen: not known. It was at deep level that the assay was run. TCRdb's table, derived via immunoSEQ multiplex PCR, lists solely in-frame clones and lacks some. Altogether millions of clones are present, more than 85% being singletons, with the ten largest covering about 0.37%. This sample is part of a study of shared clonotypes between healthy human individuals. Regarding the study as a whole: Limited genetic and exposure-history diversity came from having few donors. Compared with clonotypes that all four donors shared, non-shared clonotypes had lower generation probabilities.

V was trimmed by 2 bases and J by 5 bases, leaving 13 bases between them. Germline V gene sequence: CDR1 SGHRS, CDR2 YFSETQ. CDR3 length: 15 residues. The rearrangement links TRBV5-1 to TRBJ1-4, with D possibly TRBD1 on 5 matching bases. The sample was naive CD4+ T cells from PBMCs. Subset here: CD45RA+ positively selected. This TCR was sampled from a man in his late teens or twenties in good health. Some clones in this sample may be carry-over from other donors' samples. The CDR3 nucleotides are TGCGCCAGCAGCTTTGGATCAGCAGGGAATGAAAAACTGTTTTTT. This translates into CASSFGSAGNEKLFF.